This TCR beta chain comes out of a study of cytomegalovirus exposure and HLA in healthy donors. Profiling relied on immunoSEQ multiplex PCR, and the TCRdb table lists in-frame clones only, not all of them. The table shows about 240,000 clones, with around 88% occurring only once. The CDR3 sequence is 15 residues long. Germline assignment: CDR1 MDHEN and CDR2 SYDVKM. V lost 7 bases and J 2 bases, leaving 16 bases between the germline ends. The chain couples TRBV28 to TRBJ2-3; D may be TRBD1 (6 bases). Specimen: PBMCs. The TCR was taken from a woman aged 25 to 39 in good health and CMV-seropositive. The chain's CDR3 is CASNEGDTYTDTQYF. The CDR3 DNA is TGTGCCAGCAACGAAGGGGACACCTACACAGATACGCAGTATTTT.